This record looks at one T cell receptor (beta chain) sequence and its context. The antigen is undetermined. This specimen comes from a study of T-cell reconstitution after alpha-beta-depleted transplantation in children. General study findings and limits: For some patients, TCRbeta diversity was high at day 60 because of recipient T cells and thymic progenitors that survived. The study reportedly traced alpha-beta T cells about two months after transplant to several hundred expanded graft clones. The main origin of T-cell counts and diversity one year after transplant was newly produced T cells.

A TCRbeta library incorporating unique molecular identifiers was prepared. TCRdb re-called the PCR reads through MiXCR, storing one row per CDR3 protein. The profile shows about 1,000,000 distinct CDR3 sequences, roughly 31% of them singletons. This CDR3 is built from 13 residues. With 3 bases removed from V and 6 bases from J, the gap between germline ends came to 11 bases. The V gene's germline CDR1 is MNHEY and CDR2 SVGAGI. The material sequenced was PBMCs, mostly from graft donor cells, taken 360 days after TCRalphabeta/CD19-depleted stem cell transplant. This receptor was obtained from a boy under two years old who had a stem cell transplant for SCID, so the T cells may come from the graft donor. The chain recombines TRBV6-5 with TRBJ1-2, with unresolved D. This CDR3 is CASSYRRLNGYTF. CDR3 bases: TGTGCCAGCAGTTATAGGCGGTTAAATGGCTACACCTTC.